This T cell receptor beta chain was sequenced during a study of T cell responses to AZD1222 COVID-19 vaccine. Study overall: Second-dose schedules of about 4 or about 12 weeks were combined.

Some clones are missing from TCRdb's copy, which holds only in-frame ones; the method was immunoSEQ multiplex PCR. The sample carries about 100,000 clones, around 84% recorded once. Regarding the study as a whole: It was only after the peak T cell response that any repertoires were sampled. Vaccine-associated CD4 TCRs ranged over spike, dominating at 160-218 and 743-854.

There are 21 residues in the CDR3. With 0 bases removed from V and 7 bases from J, the gap between germline ends came to 28 bases. CDR1 is MGHRA and CDR2 is YSYEKL in the germline V gene. About this clone: What it binds is not known.

The source material was peripheral blood, sampled on day 0 of AZD1222 vaccination. This TCR derives from an adult in good health. The chain links TRBV4-1 to TRBJ1-6; D perhaps matches TRBD1 (5 bases). CDR3 sequence: CASSQDQGTLSAREPNSPLHF. CDR3 in DNA: TGCGCCAGCAGCCAAGATCAAGGGACTTTGAGCGCAAGGGAACCAAATTCACCCCTCCACTTT.